At least ten counts were recorded for the clone carrying this TCR beta chain. Antigen specificity is unknown. This entry is derived from a study of T cells in Graves' hyperthyroidism and ophthalmopathy. As for the study in general: Peripheral blood samples were taken at initial diagnosis, prior to any treatment. Study outcomes and limitations: Progression to ophthalmopathy was predicted a median of about six months early.

Amplification of TCR beta CDR3 regions used RNA as the template. RT-PCR in the first round (using the HTBI primer set) targeted the TCR CDR3. TCRdb ran MiXCR on the multiplex PCR reads and lists one entry per CDR3 protein. The sample has 700,000 or so distinct CDR3 sequences, roughly 17% seen once. Germline V gene lookup returns CDR1 LGHDT and CDR2 YNNKEL (reference sequence). This CDR3 has 17 residues. V lost 0 bases, J lost 0 bases, and 12 bases lay in between. Sequencing was performed on blood. The TCR was taken from a man younger than 35 with Graves' hyperthyroidism. The chain recombines TRBV3-1 with TRBJ1-3; maybe TRBD1 (6 bases). The CDR3 DNA follows: TGTGCCAGCAGCCAAGATGAGGGGGTCGTCTCTGGAAACACCATATATTTT. It encodes CASSQDEGVVSGNTIYF.